This T cell receptor (beta chain) derives from a study of cytomegalovirus exposure and HLA in healthy donors. Looking at the study overall: Prior work identified under 130 million unique TCR beta sequences in roughly 190 million T cells. General study points: Analysis was carried out at a later point, and it linked a missense DCLRE1C variant to TCR beta V- and J-gene trimming. Later on, an analysis tied 18,000 or so TCR beta sequences to HLA alleles at 0.05 false discovery rate.

The V gene's germline CDR1 is SGDLS and CDR2 YYNGEE. Trimming at V came to 5 bases and at J to 8 bases, leaving 20 bases not matched to a gene. The CDR3 runs 19 residues. It was with 60 Vbeta and 13 Jbeta primers that the PCR ran. The protocol was immunoSEQ multiplex PCR, while the TCRdb copy is restricted to in-frame clones and leaves out a portion. The sample yields some 150,000 clones, just under 85% seen once. The sample holds a few counts of this clone. The antigen remains undetermined. The source material was PBMCs. This clonotype was sampled from a woman aged 40 to 50 in good health and CMV-seronegative. The J gene is TRBJ2-1, the V gene TRBV9, with 12 positions matching TRBD1. CDR3 residues: CASRQYRDRGLGLVDEQFF. The CDR3, as DNA: TGTGCCAGCAGGCAATACCGGGACAGGGGGCTTGGTTTGGTGGATGAGCAGTTCTTC.